The present entry profiles one T cell receptor beta chain with its context. What it binds is not known. This sample is drawn from a study of cytomegalovirus exposure and HLA in healthy donors. Study at large: Caucasian-associated ancestry cluster membership applied to less than 85% of some 400 genotyped donors. Study-wide findings and caveats: In terms of immune exposure information, only CMV serostatus was available.

It was with 60 Vbeta and 13 Jbeta primers that the PCR ran. Generated by immunoSEQ multiplex PCR, the TCRdb table keeps only in-frame clones and is missing some. The data contain 100,000 to 150,000 clones, approximately 69% of them singletons. Germline values: CDR1 SGHRS, CDR2 YFSETQ. V gave up 0 bases and J gave up 1 base, with 7 bases separating them. This CDR3 contains 14 residues. V gene TRBV5-1 combines with J gene TRBJ1-1; D ambiguous. The sequencing input was PBMCs. This TCR derives from a man aged 35-49 years in good health and CMV-seropositive. CDR3 region: CASSLGDKNTEAFF. In DNA form, the CDR3 reads TGCGCCAGCAGCTTGGGAGACAAGAACACTGAAGCTTTCTTT.